The entry below describes one T cell receptor beta chain. The data stem from a study of shared clonotypes between healthy human individuals. Methods used by the authors: Because ImmunoSEQ provided only junction sequences with no quality scores, the filtering differed. Repertoires were generated with immunoSEQ multiplex PCR, while TCRdb's copy carries only in-frame clones and drops some. That table furnishes V, J and clone size, whereas the DNA furnished D and trimming. The data show just over 2,000,000 clones, about 95% seen once. CD45RO-negative CD8 cells positively selected for CCR7 made up the naive population, which excluded terminally differentiated effector memory CD45RA+ cells. The CDR3 loop spans 16 amino acids.

The clonotype was recovered from a man between 18 and 29 years old in good health. The sample consisted of naive CD8+ T cells sorted from blood. The rearrangement links TRBV12-2 to TRBJ2-7; no check of the table's D call, TRBD2, against the DNA was made. TRBV12-2 is listed as a pseudogene. The CDR3 bases are TGTGCAAGTCGCTTGGAGGGCCGTCCGATCGTATACGAGCAGTACTTC. Amino acid sequence: CASRLEGRPIVYEQYF.